This is a list of T cell receptor beta chains from one sample in a study of blood T cell repertoires in COVID-19. Measured with immunoSEQ multiplex PCR; TCRdb has only the in-frame clones, and not every one. The sample has about 170,000 clones; 80% to 85% are singletons. The sequenced material came from peripheral blood. The source of these receptors is a woman aged 60-75 years with acute or convalescent COVID-19. The CDR3 runs from the conserved cysteine through the conserved F or W. D genes are given only for firm matches. Part of the rows lack a size; the others show once, few, many or a class for expanded clones.

cdr3_nt	cdr3_aa	v_call	clone_size	j_call	d_call	cdr3_length
TGCGCCAGCAGCTTTTTGAGCGGGGGGAGCTCCTACAATGAGCAGTTCTTC	CASSFLSGGSSYNEQFF	TRBV5-1	-	TRBJ2-1	TRBD2	17
TGTGCCAGCAGCGCCCGGACAGGGGACACTGAAGCTTTCTTT	CASSARTGDTEAFF	TRBV9	-	TRBJ1-1	TRBD1	14
TGTGCCAGCAGCTCCCTACAGGGGGCGCCTGAAGCTTTCTTT	CASSSLQGAPEAFF	TRBV7-3	-	TRBJ1-1	TRBD1	14
TGTGCCAGCAGCAAGGGTACTAGCGAAACCGGGGAGCTGTTTTTT	CASSKGTSETGELFF	TRBV11-3	-	TRBJ2-2	TRBD2	15
TGTGCCAGCAGCCCCAGACGGGGTCGCAATCAGCCCCAGCATTTT	CASSPRRGRNQPQHF	TRBV28	-	TRBJ1-5	-	15
TGTGCCAGTAGTGGGGGACAGGGGGCAATCGGCTACACCTTC	CASSGGQGAIGYTF	TRBV19	-	TRBJ1-2	TRBD1	14
TGTGCCAGCTCCCTGGGGCCTTTCACAGATACGCAGTATTTT	CASSLGPFTDTQYF	TRBV18	-	TRBJ2-3	-	14
TGCAGTGCTAGTTATGCAGGCCACTCTGGAAACACCATATATTTT	CSASYAGHSGNTIYF	TRBV20-1	few	TRBJ1-3	-	15
TGTGCCAGCAGTCCGCAGGGTAGCCTCAGCTCTGGAAACACCATATATTTT	CASSPQGSLSSGNTIYF	TRBV2	-	TRBJ1-3	-	17
TGTGAGCACCTTGGGGCAGGGTATGGCTACACCTTC	CEHLGAGYGYTF	TRBV28	-	TRBJ1-2	-	12
TGTGCCAGCAGCTCTCGGGGGGGCGGGGAGCTGTTTTTT	CASSSRGGGELFF	TRBV9	few	TRBJ2-2	TRBD2	13
TGTGCCAGCAGGACGGGGGGTCAGCCCCAGCATTTT	CASRTGGQPQHF	TRBV12-3/TRBV12-4	-	TRBJ1-5	-	12
TGTGCCAGCAGCTGGACAGGGGGCTATGGCTACACCTTC	CASSWTGGYGYTF	TRBV5-4	-	TRBJ1-2	TRBD1	13
TGTGCCAGCAATCCACAGGGAATGAACACTGAAGCTTTCTTT	CASNPQGMNTEAFF	TRBV6-5	-	TRBJ1-1	-	14
TGTGCCAGCAGTTCAGCCCTGGCGGGCCTCCGGGAGACCCAGTACTTC	CASSSALAGLRETQYF	TRBV13	-	TRBJ2-5	-	16
TGTGCCAGCTCCTCCGGGACAAAGAGTGGAGCTTTCTTT	CASSSGTKSGAFF	TRBV18	-	TRBJ1-1	-	13
TGCGCCAGCAGCCCCAGACAGGAAAGCTATGGCTACACCTTC	CASSPRQESYGYTF	TRBV4-3	few	TRBJ1-2	-	14
TGTGCCAGCAGCCTTACAGCTAACTATGGCTACACCTTC	CASSLTANYGYTF	TRBV13	-	TRBJ1-2	-	13
TGCGCCAGCAGCCACCCCGAACAGGCGTCGGCCTACGAGCAGTACTTC	CASSHPEQASAYEQYF	TRBV4-1	once	TRBJ2-7	-	16
TGCGCCAGCAGCTCGGGGACAGCCAACACCGGGGAGCTGTTTTTT	CASSSGTANTGELFF	TRBV5-1	-	TRBJ2-2	TRBD1	15
TGTGCCAGCAGTGGGGCCTTTTTGGCAGGGGACAATCAGCCCCAGCATTTT	CASSGAFLAGDNQPQHF	TRBV2	few	TRBJ1-5	-	17
TGTGCCAGCAGCCCCCGAGGAAGCGGGTCCTACGAGCAGTACTTC	CASSPRGSGSYEQYF	TRBV6-2/TRBV6-3	-	TRBJ2-7	-	15
TGTGCCAGCAGCTTAGCGCTCAGCGGGGGGGGTGAGCAGTTCTTC	CASSLALSGGGEQFF	TRBV7-2	-	TRBJ2-1	TRBD2	15
TGTGCCAGCACAGGGAATCCGGTAAACTACGAGCAGTACTTC	CASTGNPVNYEQYF	TRBV2	-	TRBJ2-7	-	14
TGTGCCAGCAGCTTGGCAGCAAACAGGGGCACTAATGAAAAACTGTTTTTT	CASSLAANRGTNEKLFF	TRBV5-5	once	TRBJ1-4	TRBD1	17
TGTGCCAGTAGTTTAGGACAGGGGGTGGGTCAGCCCCAGCATTTT	CASSLGQGVGQPQHF	TRBV19	-	TRBJ1-5	TRBD1	15
TGTGCCAGCAGCTCGGGACAGCCGAACACTGAAGCTTTCTTT	CASSSGQPNTEAFF	TRBV11-3	-	TRBJ1-1	TRBD1	14
TGTGCCAGTAGGCCAGACGGCGGGAACTATGGCTACACCTTC	CASRPDGGNYGYTF	TRBV19	-	TRBJ1-2	-	14
TGTGCCAGCAGCTGGAGGACAGGCATGAACACTGAAGCTTTCTTT	CASSWRTGMNTEAFF	TRBV5-5	-	TRBJ1-1	TRBD1	15
TGTGCCAGTAGTCCTGAAACAGGGGGCTGGGGCAATCAGCCCCAGCATTTT	CASSPETGGWGNQPQHF	TRBV19	-	TRBJ1-5	TRBD1	17
TGCAGCGTCCTGCTGGGAGCCTACACTGAAGCTTTCTTT	CSVLLGAYTEAFF	TRBV29-1	-	TRBJ1-1	-	13
TGTGCTAGTGGCTTTGGGGGGAAAACCGGGGAGCTGTTTTTT	CASGFGGKTGELFF	TRBV12-5	-	TRBJ2-2	-	14
TGCAGCGTTAGAACAGGGGACCCCTATAATTCACCCCTCCACTTT	CSVRTGDPYNSPLHF	TRBV29-1	-	TRBJ1-6	TRBD1	15
TGTGCCAGCAGCCCGGGACAGGGGAGCACCGGGGAGCTGTTTTTT	CASSPGQGSTGELFF	TRBV5-4	-	TRBJ2-2	TRBD1	15
TGTGCCAGCAGCCAAGGGGAGTCCCGAGGAAGGGGCAATCAGCCCCAGCATTTT	CASSQGESRGRGNQPQHF	TRBV4-2	-	TRBJ1-5	-	18
TGCAGTGCTAGGGGCGTTCTTGAGCAGTTCTTC	CSARGVLEQFF	TRBV20-1	-	TRBJ2-1	-	11
TGTGCCAGTAGGGACAGGGCAAATCAGCCCCAGCATTTT	CASRDRANQPQHF	TRBV19	once	TRBJ1-5	TRBD1	13
TGTGCCAGCAGCTTAGCATGGCAGCGCTCCTACGAGCAGTACTTC	CASSLAWQRSYEQYF	TRBV11-2	few	TRBJ2-7	-	15
TGTGCCAGCAGCCGCACAGGGACCTATGGCTACACCTTC	CASSRTGTYGYTF	TRBV3-1/TRBV3-2	-	TRBJ1-2	-	13
TGCAGTGCTAGTCGGGCAGGGTTATACTACGAGCAGTACTTC	CSASRAGLYYEQYF	TRBV20-1	-	TRBJ2-7	-	14
TGCAGCGTCGCCCGGACAGGGAACACCGGGGAGCTGTTTTTT	CSVARTGNTGELFF	TRBV29-1	-	TRBJ2-2	TRBD1	14
TGTGCCAGCAGCTTAATCGGGGGGGCCGGAGAGACCCAGTACTTC	CASSLIGGAGETQYF	TRBV7-2	-	TRBJ2-5	TRBD2	15
TGCGCCAGCAGCCCTTGGCTGTCCTCCTACAATGAGCAGTTCTTC	CASSPWLSSYNEQFF	TRBV5-1	-	TRBJ2-1	-	15
TGTGCCAGCTCACCACCTGGGGAGCCAAACGTCCTGACTTTC	CASSPPGEPNVLTF	TRBV18	-	TRBJ2-6	-	14
TGTGCCAGTAGCACCGGGCCATTTGCGGGGACCCAGTACTTC	CASSTGPFAGTQYF	TRBV19	-	TRBJ2-5	-	14
TGTGCCAGCAGCGTAGACGAGGGGGCGTGGTATGGCTACACCTTC	CASSVDEGAWYGYTF	TRBV9	-	TRBJ1-2	TRBD1	15
TGTGCCAGCAGTTACGGGTCCAGGGGCAATCAGCCCCAGCATTTT	CASSYGSRGNQPQHF	TRBV6-5	-	TRBJ1-5	-	15
TGTGCCAGCAGTGAAAGGGACAGGGGTTCACCCCTCCACTTT	CASSERDRGSPLHF	TRBV2	few	TRBJ1-6	TRBD1	14
TGCGCCAGCAGCCAAGAGTTTACTGACCGGGTCTATGGCTACACCTTC	CASSQEFTDRVYGYTF	TRBV4-3	-	TRBJ1-2	-	16
TGTGCCTGGAGTGGGGGACTAGCGGGGGTCAATGAGCAGTTCTTC	CAWSGGLAGVNEQFF	TRBV30	-	TRBJ2-1	TRBD2	15
TGTGCCAGCAGTTACTCGTACACAGGGGCCAACGTCCTGACTTTC	CASSYSYTGANVLTF	TRBV6-2/TRBV6-3	-	TRBJ2-6	-	15
TGCGCCAGCAGTGCGGGGGGCGGAGATACGCAGTATTTT	CASSAGGGDTQYF	TRBV10-1	-	TRBJ2-3	-	13
TGCAGCGTTACCCAGACAGGGGATGGCTACACCTTC	CSVTQTGDGYTF	TRBV29-1	-	TRBJ1-2	TRBD1	12
TGCGCCAGCAGCTTGGTGAGGGAGACGGGTTCCGGGGAGCTGTTTTTT	CASSLVRETGSGELFF	TRBV5-1	-	TRBJ2-2	-	16
TGTGCCAGCAGCACCCTACTGCCCCCCTACGAGCAGTACTTC	CASSTLLPPYEQYF	TRBV28	-	TRBJ2-7	-	14
TGTGCCACCACGGGGGGGATCTACACAGATACGCAGTATTTT	CATTGGIYTDTQYF	TRBV2	-	TRBJ2-3	TRBD2	14
TGTGCCAGCAGGGAGGGACTCCGGAACACTGAAGCTTTCTTT	CASREGLRNTEAFF	TRBV2	-	TRBJ1-1	-	14
TGTGCCAGCAGCCGGACAGAGTGGTATTCACCCCTCCACTTT	CASSRTEWYSPLHF	TRBV9	-	TRBJ1-6	-	14
TGTGCCTCCAACAAGCGGGGGGGCACAGATACGCAGTATTTT	CASNKRGGTDTQYF	TRBV19	-	TRBJ2-3	TRBD2	14